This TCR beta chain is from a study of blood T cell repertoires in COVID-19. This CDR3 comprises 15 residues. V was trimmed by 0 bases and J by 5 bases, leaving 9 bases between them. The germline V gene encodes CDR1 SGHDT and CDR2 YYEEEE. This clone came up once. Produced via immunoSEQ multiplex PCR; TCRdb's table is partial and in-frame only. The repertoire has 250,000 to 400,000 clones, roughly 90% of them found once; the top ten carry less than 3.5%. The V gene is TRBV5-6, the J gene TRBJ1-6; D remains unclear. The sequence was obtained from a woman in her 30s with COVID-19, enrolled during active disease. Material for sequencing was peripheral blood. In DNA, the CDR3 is TGTGCCAGCAGCTTGGTCACCCAGGATAATTCACCCCTCCACTTT. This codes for CASSLVTQDNSPLHF.